The 32 T cell receptor beta chains below come from one sample, sequenced in a study of blood T cell repertoires in COVID-19. Profiling relied on immunoSEQ multiplex PCR, and the TCRdb table lists in-frame clones only, not all of them. The sample lists over 200,000 clones, around 90% occurring once. The sample consisted of peripheral blood. These receptor sequences come from a man in his 60s with COVID-19, enrolled during active disease.

This clone was seen only once. The V and J genes are TRBV24-1 and TRBJ2-1; 16 bases align to TRBD2. The CDR3 sequence is 15 residues long. Germline loops: CDR1 KGHDR, CDR2 SFDVKD. V lost 5 bases and J lost 8; bases outside the gene matches: 2. The DNA for the CDR3 is TGTGCCACCAGTGTAGGGACTAGCGGGAGGGATGAGCAGTTCTTC. Translation gives CATSVGTSGRDEQFF.

The gene calls are TRBV19 and TRBJ1-1; D might be TRBD1 (6 bases). CDR1 and CDR2 from the germline V gene are LNHDA and SQIVND (reference sequence). The CDR3 sequence is 14 residues long. V lost 6 bases to trimming and J lost 2 bases, with 13 bases between them. CDR3 DNA: TGTGCCAGTAGGAACAGGGAAGGAAACACTGAAGCTTTCTTT. Amino acids: CASRNREGNTEAFF.

This clone appeared a single time. This sequence joins TRBV7-8 and TRBJ1-4; no clear D. Trimming shortened V by 0 bases and J by 3 bases, and 5 bases separated the two germline ends. This CDR3 region has 14 residues. Germline lookup yields CDR1 SGHVS and CDR2 FQNEAQ. The CDR3 DNA reads as TGTGCCAGCAGCTTAGCAGAGTCTAATGAAAAACTGTTTTTT. Its translation: CASSLAESNEKLFF.

The chain is built from TRBV27 and TRBJ2-6; D may be TRBD2 (5 bases). Trimming took 5 bases from V and 1 from J, leaving 15 bases between them. The CDR3 spans 17 residues. Germline lookup yields CDR1 MNHEY and CDR2 SMNVEV (reference sequence). CDR3 loop: CASSHPARGSGANVLTF. CDR3 bases: TGTGCCAGCAGTCACCCAGCGAGAGGGTCTGGGGCCAACGTCCTGACTTTC.

The CDR3 region is CASSSPQTGNSYEQYF. In DNA, the CDR3 is TGTGCCAGCAGCTCCCCCCAGACAGGGAACTCCTACGAGCAGTACTTC. The chain joins TRBV6-6 to TRBJ2-7, with 7 nucleotides matching TRBD1. The J segment lost 0 bases and the V segment lost 6 bases, leaving 11 bases of the junction unmatched. The length of the CDR3 is 16 residues. Germline CDR1 is MNHNY and CDR2 is SVGAGI (reference sequence).

The genes are TRBV11-3 and TRBJ2-2; D might be TRBD2 (6 bases). The CDR3 is 14 residues long. Germline CDR1 reads SGHNT; CDR2 reads YENEEA. V was clipped by 6 bases and J by 3 bases, with 11 bases between them. DNA of the CDR3: TGTGCCAGCAGTTTCAGCGGGCACACCGGGGAGCTGTTTTTT. It is translated as CASSFSGHTGELFF.

The chain uses TRBV11-3 and TRBJ2-2; unclear D gene. Germline assignment: CDR1 SGHNT and CDR2 YENEEA. This CDR3 has 15 residues. Trimming cost V 4 bases and J 3 bases, with 12 bases left between them. The CDR3 is CASSSTVQDTGELFF. DNA for the CDR3: TGTGCCAGCAGCTCCACCGTGCAGGACACCGGGGAGCTGTTTTTT.

Only one count was recorded for this clone. This rearrangement joins TRBV9 to TRBJ1-3, with D perhaps TRBD1 (6 bases). V was pared by 3 bases and J by 3 bases, with 13 bases between. In germline, CDR1 is SGDLS, CDR2 YYNGEE. The length of the CDR3 is 15 residues. The CDR3 is CASSATGLFGNTIYF. The CDR3 coding sequence is TGTGCCAGCAGCGCTACAGGGCTTTTTGGAAACACCATATATTTT.

This clone occurred a few times. The V gene is TRBV15, the J gene TRBJ2-7, with a weak D call TRBD1 (6 bases). CDR1 is LNHNV, CDR2 YYDKDF, per germline (reference sequence). There are 17 residues in the CDR3. V was pared by 3 bases and J by 3 bases, with 21 bases between. This CDR3 is CATSRLGGRGFNYEQYF. CDR3 DNA: TGTGCCACCAGCAGGCTTGGGGGCAGGGGATTCAACTACGAGCAGTACTTC.

The chain recombines TRBV4-1 with TRBJ1-4; D possibly corresponds to TRBD1 (5 bases). Trimming left V 1 base short and J 2 bases short, with 11 bases between. Germline V CDR1 and CDR2: MGHRA, YSYEKL. The length of the CDR3 is 16 residues. The CDR3 protein is CASSQVSRVTNEKLFF. The CDR3, as DNA: TGCGCCAGCAGCCAAGTCTCCAGGGTGACTAATGAAAAACTGTTTTTT.

The rearrangement uses TRBV13 and TRBJ2-2, with a weak D call TRBD1 (5 bases). In germline, CDR1 is PRHDT, CDR2 FYEKMQ (reference sequence). The V gene lost 2 bases and the J gene lost 4 bases, with 8 bases spanning the gap. The CDR3 loop spans 14 amino acids. In DNA form, the CDR3 reads TGTGCCAGCAGCTTAAGGGGTGGCACCGGGGAGCTGTTTTTT. This gives the protein CASSLRGGTGELFF.

The V gene is TRBV19, the J gene TRBJ2-5; 9 bases map to TRBD2. The germline V gene encodes CDR1 LNHDA and CDR2 SQIVND (reference sequence). With V trimmed by 4 bases and J by 5 bases, 8 bases remained unmatched. The CDR3 runs to 15 residues. Written as DNA, the CDR3 is TGTGCCAGTAGTAGCGGGGGGGCCGGGACGGAGACCCAGTACTTC. It codes for CASSSGGAGTETQYF. The full variable domain, in which reference TRBV19 and TRBJ2-5 provide the parts outside the CDR3, is DGGITQSPKYLFRKEGQNVTLSCEQNLNHDAMYWYRQDPGQGLRLIYYSQIVNDFQKGDIAEGYSVSREKKESFPLTVTSAQKNPTAFYLCASSSGGAGTETQYFGPGTRLLVL.

The CDR3 DNA reads TGTGCCAGCAGCTTGGCCTTGGTTACTAGCGGGGGGGTTCGAGCCTACGAGCAGTACTTC. It specifies CASSLALVTSGGVRAYEQYF. This chain links TRBV5-4 with TRBJ2-7; 13 nucleotides match TRBD2. This CDR3 is 20 amino acids long. Germline loops: CDR1 SGHNT, CDR2 YYREEE (reference sequence). J lost 2 bases, V lost 0 bases, and 14 bases had no gene match.

The J gene is TRBJ2-6, the V gene TRBV7-6; the D is unclear. This CDR3 comprises 15 residues. Germline V gene sequence: CDR1 SGHVS, CDR2 FNYEAQ. The V gene lost 5 bases and the J gene lost 0 bases, with 8 bases spanning the gap. Here the CDR3 reads CASSQADSGANVLTF. The DNA of the CDR3 is TGTGCCAGCAGCCAGGCAGACTCTGGGGCCAACGTCCTGACTTTC.

The V and J genes are TRBV11-2 and TRBJ2-1; D not resolved. The V gene's germline CDR1 is SGHAT and CDR2 FQNNGV. This CDR3 region has 13 residues. Deletions cut 3 bases from V and 5 bases from J, with 8 bases between. CDR3 DNA sequence: TGTGCCAGCAGCTTCTCCGGAGACAATGAGCAGTTCTTC. Protein sequence: CASSFSGDNEQFF.

V usage is TRBV19 and J usage is TRBJ1-1, with 8 bases matching TRBD1. In germline, CDR1 is LNHDA, CDR2 SQIVND (reference sequence). The CDR3 covers 15 residues. V lost 2 bases to trimming and J lost 5 bases; unmatched junction nucleotides: 7. The CDR3 DNA follows: TGTGCCAGTAGTATATCAGGGGGCGTTGGTACTGAAGCTTTCTTT. Translating it yields CASSISGGVGTEAFF. The full variable domain, with the rest looked up from reference TRBV19 and TRBJ1-1, is DGGITQSPKYLFRKEGQNVTLSCEQNLNHDAMYWYRQDPGQGLRLIYYSQIVNDFQKGDIAEGYSVSREKKESFPLTVTSAQKNPTAFYLCASSISGGVGTEAFFGQGTRLTVV.

J is TRBJ1-2 and V is TRBV6-6; 8 bases are a match to TRBD1. Germline V CDR1 and CDR2: MNHNY, SVGAGI (reference sequence). The CDR3 contains 15 residues. V lost 8 bases to trimming and J lost 3 bases; unmatched junction nucleotides: 11. This CDR3 is CASLTWDRLDYGYTF. The CDR3 nucleotides are TGTGCCAGCCTGACATGGGACAGGCTTGACTATGGCTACACCTTC.

This clone was counted between two and nine times. The rearrangement uses TRBV18 and TRBJ2-7, with TRBD1 as a possible D gene (6 bases). Trimming took 3 bases from V and 0 from J, leaving 9 bases between them. Germline V gene data show CDR1 as KGHSH and CDR2 as LQKENI. This CDR3 region has 14 residues. This chain's CDR3 is CASSPTGSSYEQYF. The CDR3 DNA is TGTGCCAGCTCACCTACAGGGAGCTCCTACGAGCAGTACTTC.

Points on this clone: At one boundary the junction diverges from the germline segment, which might be a read error. This chain links TRBV7-7 with TRBJ1-5; 7 bases match TRBD1. CDR1 SSHAT and CDR2 FNYEAQ come from the germline V gene (reference sequence). The CDR3 is made up of 20 amino acids. In DNA, the CDR3 is TGTGCTAGCAGCGAGACTCCCCGGGACAGAACTCTTTATAGCAATCAGCCCCAGCATTTT. It is translated as CASSETPRDRTLYSNQPQHF.

The V gene is TRBV2, the J gene TRBJ2-7; D may be TRBD2 (5 bases). The CDR3 is made up of 16 amino acids. The germline V gene encodes CDR1 SNHLY and CDR2 FYNNEI. V lost 0 bases to trimming and J lost 3 bases, with 15 bases between them. CDR3 residues: CASSEAEVGVGYEQYF. DNA of the CDR3: TGTGCCAGCAGTGAAGCGGAAGTCGGGGTGGGCTACGAGCAGTACTTC.

The V gene is TRBV5-1, the J gene TRBJ1-3; D is ambiguous. The V end lost 1 base, the J end lost 1 base, and 12 bases lay between the germline ends. From germline, CDR1 is SGHRS and CDR2 YFSETQ. The CDR3 is 16 residues long. CDR3 in DNA: TGCGCCAGCAGCTTGCAAACCAGTGTTTCTGGAAACACCATATATTTT. As protein: CASSLQTSVSGNTIYF.

J is TRBJ2-7 and V is TRBV18, with D perhaps TRBD1 (5 bases). Per germline, CDR1 KGHSH and CDR2 LQKENI. V was clipped by 6 bases and J by 2 bases, with 11 bases between them. CDR3 length: 13 amino acids. The CDR3 spells CASSSTVAYEQYF. The CDR3 DNA follows: TGTGCCAGCTCGTCGACAGTTGCCTACGAGCAGTACTTC.

This clone was seen only once. DNA of the CDR3: TGTGCCAGCAGCCCTCCGGACAAGGACACCGGGGAGCTGTTTTTT. Protein: CASSPPDKDTGELFF. The chain couples TRBV9 to TRBJ2-2, with D tentatively TRBD1 (5 bases). This CDR3 contains 15 residues. Between the trimmed V and J ends, which lost 4 bases and 3 bases, there was a span of 13 bases. The germline V gene encodes CDR1 SGDLS and CDR2 YYNGEE.

As DNA, the CDR3 is TGTGCCAGCAGTTACTCCCGGCCGGAACAGGCGGCCGGGGCCAACGTCCTGACTTTC. Translation: CASSYSRPEQAAGANVLTF. J is TRBJ2-6 and V is TRBV6-2 or TRBV6-3; perhaps TRBD1 as D (5 bases). The V gene's germline CDR1 is MNHEY and CDR2 SVGEGT. Deletions cut 0 bases from V and 4 bases from J, with 19 bases between. CDR3 length: 19 amino acids.

There are a few counts of this clone. The CDR3 nucleotides are TGTGCCAGCAGGGAACACCAGGGTACCGAGCAGTACTTC. Amino acid sequence: CASREHQGTEQYF. The chain carries TRBV2 and TRBJ2-7, with D perhaps TRBD1 (5 bases). Between the trimmed V and J ends, which lost 6 bases and 6 bases, there was a span of 15 bases. This CDR3 region has 13 residues. CDR1 and CDR2 (germline): SNHLY, FYNNEI. The full variable domain, in which reference TRBV2 and TRBJ2-7 provide the parts outside the CDR3, is EPEVTQTPSHQVTQMGQEVILRCVPISNHLYFYWYRQILGQKVEFLVSFYNNEISEKSEIFDDQFSVERPDGSNFTLKIRSTKLEDSAMYFCASREHQGTEQYFGPGTRLTVT.

The genes are TRBV9 and TRBJ1-2; D unresolved. Looked up from germline, CDR1 is SGDLS and CDR2 is YYNGEE. The CDR3 extends over 13 amino acids. V was cut by 4 bases and J by 8 bases, with 15 bases left in between. The CDR3 region has the DNA TGTGCCAGCAGCCCCGGGGAGATTGCGGGCTACACCTTC. This sequence encodes CASSPGEIAGYTF.

CDR3 amino acids: CASSHTSGGSYEQYF. In DNA, the CDR3 is TGTGCCAGCAGTCATACTAGCGGGGGCTCCTACGAGCAGTACTTC. The V call is TRBV6-5, the J call TRBJ2-7, with TRBD2 matching over 11 bases. The germline gives CDR1 MNHEY, CDR2 SVGAGI. The ends lost 5 bases at V and 0 bases at J; junction bases unmatched: 3. The length of the CDR3 is 15 residues.

This clone was seen only once. This chain links TRBV7-9 with TRBJ1-2; perhaps TRBD1 as D (5 bases). V was clipped by 0 bases and J by 5 bases, with 13 bases between them. Germline-derived CDR1 and CDR2 are SEHNR and FQNEAQ (reference sequence). The CDR3 length is 15 residues. CDR3 in DNA: TGTGCCAGCAGCTTAGCGTTGCCAGGGCATTATGGCTACACCTTC. Translating gives CASSLALPGHYGYTF.

V gene TRBV2 combines with J gene TRBJ2-1; TRBD2 matches 12 bases. Trimming at V came to 3 bases and at J to 4 bases, leaving 1 base not matched to a gene. This CDR3 spans 15 amino acids. The germline gives CDR1 SNHLY, CDR2 FYNNEI. The DNA for the CDR3 is TGTGCCAGCAGTGACGGACTAGCGGGGTACAATGAGCAGTTCTTC. It specifies CASSDGLAGYNEQFF.

V usage is TRBV19 and J usage is TRBJ1-2; a weak D match, TRBD1 (5 bases). This CDR3 has 14 residues. CDR1 and CDR2 (germline): LNHDA, SQIVND (reference sequence). Trimming stripped 3 bases from V and 3 bases from J, with 11 bases between. The CDR3 region is CASSIRAWDYGYTF. The CDR3 DNA is TGTGCCAGTAGTATCAGGGCGTGGGACTATGGCTACACCTTC.

The chain joins TRBV9 to TRBJ1-2, with D possibly TRBD1 on 5 matching bases. The V end was cut by 2 bases, the J end by 0 bases, with 14 bases between. The germline V gene encodes CDR1 SGDLS and CDR2 YYNGEE. The CDR3 runs to 16 residues. CDR3 coding DNA: TGTGCCAGCAGCGTCGGGGGACCATCAGCTAACTATGGCTACACCTTC. It is translated as CASSVGGPSANYGYTF.

The chain recombines TRBV2 with TRBJ2-2, with 8 nucleotides matching TRBD1. CDR1 SNHLY and CDR2 FYNNEI come from the germline V gene. This CDR3 is built from 15 residues. V was pared by 3 bases and J by 2 bases, with 2 bases of the junction left unmatched. The CDR3 coding sequence is TGTGCCAGCAGTGAGACAGGGGTTAACACCGGGGAGCTGTTTTTT. It specifies CASSETGVNTGELFF.